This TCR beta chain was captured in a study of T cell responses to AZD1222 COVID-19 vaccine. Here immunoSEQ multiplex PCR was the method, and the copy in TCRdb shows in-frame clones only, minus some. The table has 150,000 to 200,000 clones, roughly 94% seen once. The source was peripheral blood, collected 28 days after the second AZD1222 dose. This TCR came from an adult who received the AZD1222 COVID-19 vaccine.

The CDR3 DNA reads TGTGCCAGCAGCTCATCGGGTTTCCAGCCCCAGCATTTT. It is translated as CASSSSGFQPQHF. V is TRBV7-9 and J is TRBJ1-5, with D uncertain. The V and J ends lost 4 bases and 7 bases respectively, with 11 bases between them. From germline, CDR1 is SEHNR and CDR2 FQNEAQ (reference sequence). The CDR3 loop spans 13 amino acids.